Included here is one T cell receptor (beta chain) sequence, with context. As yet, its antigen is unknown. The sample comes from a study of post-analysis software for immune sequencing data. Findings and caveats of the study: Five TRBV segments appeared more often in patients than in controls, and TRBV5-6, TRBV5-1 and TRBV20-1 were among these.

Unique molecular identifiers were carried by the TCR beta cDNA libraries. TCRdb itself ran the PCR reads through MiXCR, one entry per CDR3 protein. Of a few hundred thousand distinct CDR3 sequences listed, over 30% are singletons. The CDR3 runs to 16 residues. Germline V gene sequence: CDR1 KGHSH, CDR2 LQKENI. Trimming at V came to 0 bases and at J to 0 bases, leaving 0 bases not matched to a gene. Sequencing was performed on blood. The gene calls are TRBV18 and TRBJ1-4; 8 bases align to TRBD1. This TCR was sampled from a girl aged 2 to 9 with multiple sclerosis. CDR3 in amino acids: CASSPPGQATNEKLFF. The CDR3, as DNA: TGTGCCAGCTCACCACCGGGACAGGCAACTAATGAAAAACTGTTTTTT.